This T cell receptor (beta chain) is drawn from a study of T cell responses to AZD1222 COVID-19 vaccine. Libraries were prepared by immunoSEQ multiplex PCR; TCRdb keeps only in-frame clonotypes and omits some of them. This table holds about 75,000 clones, 88% found once. This clonotype was sampled from an adult who received the MenACWY meningococcal vaccine as a control. This specimen was peripheral blood, taken 28 days after the second dose of the MenACWY control vaccine.

This CDR3 is CASRTIGDSNQPQHF. As DNA, the CDR3 is TGTGCCAGCAGGACAATAGGGGATAGCAATCAGCCCCAGCATTTT. The V and J genes are TRBV6-5 and TRBJ1-5; tentative D call: TRBD1 (5 bases). V shed 6 bases and J shed 0 bases, with 12 bases lying between them. This CDR3 has 15 amino acids. Germline V lookup: CDR1 MNHEY, CDR2 SVGAGI.